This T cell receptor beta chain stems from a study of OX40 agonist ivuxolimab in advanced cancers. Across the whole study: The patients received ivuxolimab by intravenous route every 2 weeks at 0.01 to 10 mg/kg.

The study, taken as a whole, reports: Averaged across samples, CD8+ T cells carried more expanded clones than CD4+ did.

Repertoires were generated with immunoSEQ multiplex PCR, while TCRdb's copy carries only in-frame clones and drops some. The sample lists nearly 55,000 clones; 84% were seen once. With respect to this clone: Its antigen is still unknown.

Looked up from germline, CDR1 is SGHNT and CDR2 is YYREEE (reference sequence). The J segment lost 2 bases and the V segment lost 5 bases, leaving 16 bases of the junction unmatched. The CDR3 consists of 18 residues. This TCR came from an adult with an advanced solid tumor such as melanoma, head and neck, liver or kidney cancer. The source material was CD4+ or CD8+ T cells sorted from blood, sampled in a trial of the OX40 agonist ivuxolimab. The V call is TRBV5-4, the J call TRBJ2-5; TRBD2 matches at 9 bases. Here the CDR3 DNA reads TGTGCCAGCAGGATGAAGGGGAAAGCTAGCGGGACTCAAGAGACCCAGTACTTC. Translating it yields CASRMKGKASGTQETQYF.